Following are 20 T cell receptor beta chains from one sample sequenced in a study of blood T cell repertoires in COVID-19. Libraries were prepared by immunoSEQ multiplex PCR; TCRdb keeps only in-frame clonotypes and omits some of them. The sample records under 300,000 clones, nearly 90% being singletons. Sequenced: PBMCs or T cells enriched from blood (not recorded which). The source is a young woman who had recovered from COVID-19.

In nucleotides, the CDR3 is TGTGCCAGCAGCCGGGTCGGTCCCGCGTACGAGCAGTACTTC. Translated, it gives CASSRVGPAYEQYF. The chain joins TRBV5-8 to TRBJ2-7; no clear D gene. The V end lost 4 bases, the J end lost 4 bases, and 15 bases lay between the germline ends. Germline V gene lookup returns CDR1 SGHTS and CDR2 YDEGEE. The length of the CDR3 is 14 residues.

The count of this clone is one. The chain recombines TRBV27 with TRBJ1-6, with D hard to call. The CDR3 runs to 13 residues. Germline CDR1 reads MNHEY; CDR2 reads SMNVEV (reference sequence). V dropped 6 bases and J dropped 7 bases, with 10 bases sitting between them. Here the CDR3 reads CASSIASNSPLHF. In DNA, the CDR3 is TGTGCCAGCAGCATCGCAAGCAATTCACCCCTCCACTTT.

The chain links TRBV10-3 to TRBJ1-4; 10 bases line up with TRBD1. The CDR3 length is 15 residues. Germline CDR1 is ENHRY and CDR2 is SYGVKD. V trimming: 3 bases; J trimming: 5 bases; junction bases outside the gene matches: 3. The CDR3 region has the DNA TGTGCCATCAGTGACCGGACAGGGGGAAATGAAAAACTGTTTTTT. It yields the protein CAISDRTGGNEKLFF.

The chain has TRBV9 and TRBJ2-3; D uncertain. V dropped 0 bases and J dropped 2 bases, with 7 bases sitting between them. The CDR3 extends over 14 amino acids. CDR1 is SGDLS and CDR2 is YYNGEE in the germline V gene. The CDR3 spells CASSVDVFTDTQYF. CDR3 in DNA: TGTGCCAGCAGCGTAGATGTCTTCACAGATACGCAGTATTTT. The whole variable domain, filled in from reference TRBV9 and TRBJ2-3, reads DSGVTQTPKHLITATGQRVTLRCSPRSGDLSVYWYQQSLDQGLQFLIQYYNGEERAKGNILERFSAQQFPDLHSELNLSSLELGDSALYFCASSVDVFTDTQYFGPGTRLTVL.

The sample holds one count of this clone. The CDR3 protein is CASSLWRASTDTQYF. The CDR3 nucleotides read TGTGCCAGCAGCTTATGGCGGGCGAGCACAGATACGCAGTATTTT. The chain combines TRBV7-2 with TRBJ2-3, with a tentative D call TRBD2 (5 bases). Trimming removed 2 bases from V and 0 bases from J, with 9 bases in between. The CDR3 is 15 residues long. In germline, CDR1 is SGHTA, CDR2 FQGNSA.

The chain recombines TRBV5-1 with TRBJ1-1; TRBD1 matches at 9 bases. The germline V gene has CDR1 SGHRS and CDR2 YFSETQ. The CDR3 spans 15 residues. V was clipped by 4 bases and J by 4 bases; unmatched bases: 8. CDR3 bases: TGCGCCAGCAGCCTAACAGGGGGCGCGGGCACTGAAGCTTTCTTT. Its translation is CASSLTGGAGTEAFF.

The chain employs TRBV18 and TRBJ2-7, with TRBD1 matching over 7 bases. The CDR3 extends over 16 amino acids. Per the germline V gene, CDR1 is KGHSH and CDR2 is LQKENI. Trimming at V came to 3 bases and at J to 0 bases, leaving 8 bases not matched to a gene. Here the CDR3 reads CASSPQVTGTSYEQYF. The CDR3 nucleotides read TGTGCCAGCTCACCTCAGGTGACAGGGACCTCCTACGAGCAGTACTTC.

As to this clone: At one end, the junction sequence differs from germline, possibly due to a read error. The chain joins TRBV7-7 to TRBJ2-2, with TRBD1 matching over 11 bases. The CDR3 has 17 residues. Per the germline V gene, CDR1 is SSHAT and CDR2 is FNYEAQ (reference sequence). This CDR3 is CASSLRSGTGGTGELFF. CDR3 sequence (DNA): TGTGCTAGCAGCTTGAGATCCGGGACAGGGGGCACCGGGGAGCTGTTTTTT. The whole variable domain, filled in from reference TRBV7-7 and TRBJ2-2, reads GAGVSQSPRYKVTKRGQDVTLRCDPISSHATLYWYQQALGQGPEFLTYFNYEAQPDKSGLPSDRFSAERPEGSISTLTIQRTEQRDSAMYRCASSLRSGTGGTGELFFGEGSRLTVL.

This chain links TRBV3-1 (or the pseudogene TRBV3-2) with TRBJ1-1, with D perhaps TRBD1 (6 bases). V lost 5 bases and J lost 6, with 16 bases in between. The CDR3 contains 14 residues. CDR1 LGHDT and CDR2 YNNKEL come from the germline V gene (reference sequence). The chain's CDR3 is CASSLQTGVSEAFF. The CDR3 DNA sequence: TGTGCCAGCAGCTTACAGACAGGCGTTTCTGAAGCTTTCTTT.

The CDR3 nucleotides read TGTGCCAGCAGTGACAGGGTAAACACCGGGGAGCTGTTTTTT. This translates into CASSDRVNTGELFF. The V call is TRBV27, the J call TRBJ2-2; 7 nucleotides match TRBD1. This CDR3 contains 14 residues. V was clipped by 5 bases and J by 2 bases; unmatched bases: 2. The V gene's germline CDR1 is MNHEY and CDR2 SMNVEV (reference sequence).

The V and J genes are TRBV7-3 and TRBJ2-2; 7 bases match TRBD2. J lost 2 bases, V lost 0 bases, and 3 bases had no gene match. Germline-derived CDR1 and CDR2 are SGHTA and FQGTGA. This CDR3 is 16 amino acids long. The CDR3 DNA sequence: TGTGCCAGCAGCTTAACGGGGGGGATTAACACCGGGGAGCTGTTTTTT. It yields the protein CASSLTGGINTGELFF.

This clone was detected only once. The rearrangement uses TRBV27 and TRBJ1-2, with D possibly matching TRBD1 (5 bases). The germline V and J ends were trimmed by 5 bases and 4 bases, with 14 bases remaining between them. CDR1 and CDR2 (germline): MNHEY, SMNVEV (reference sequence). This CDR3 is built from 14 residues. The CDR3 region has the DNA TGTGCCAGCAGTCCCCGTGGGGCATCCTATGGCTACACCTTC. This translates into CASSPRGASYGYTF.

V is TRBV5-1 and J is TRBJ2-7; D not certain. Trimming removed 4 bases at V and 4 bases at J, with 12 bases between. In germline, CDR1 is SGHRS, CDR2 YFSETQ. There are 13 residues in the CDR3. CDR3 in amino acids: CASSTDLSYEQYF. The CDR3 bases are TGCGCCAGCAGCACAGACCTTTCGTACGAGCAGTACTTC.

The CDR3, as DNA: TGTGCCAGCAGCTGGGGGACAGGACCAAATTCACCCCTCCACTTT. This translates into CASSWGTGPNSPLHF. The chain recombines TRBV5-6 with TRBJ1-6; 8 positions agree with TRBD1. Germline V gives CDR1 SGHDT, CDR2 YYEEEE. V was clipped by 3 bases and J by 7 bases; unmatched bases: 6. CDR3 length: 15 amino acids.

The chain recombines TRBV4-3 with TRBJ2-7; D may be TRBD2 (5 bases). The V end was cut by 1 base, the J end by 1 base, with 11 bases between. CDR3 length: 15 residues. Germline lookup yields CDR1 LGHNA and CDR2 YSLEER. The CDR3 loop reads CASSQGRGFSYEQYF. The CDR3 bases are TGCGCCAGCAGCCAAGGTCGGGGATTTTCCTACGAGCAGTACTTC.

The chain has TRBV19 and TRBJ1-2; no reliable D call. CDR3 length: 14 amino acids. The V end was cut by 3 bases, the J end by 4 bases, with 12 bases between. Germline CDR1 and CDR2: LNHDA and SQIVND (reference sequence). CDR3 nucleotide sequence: TGTGCCAGTAGTATTGGAGGGAATGCCTATGGCTACACCTTC. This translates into CASSIGGNAYGYTF.

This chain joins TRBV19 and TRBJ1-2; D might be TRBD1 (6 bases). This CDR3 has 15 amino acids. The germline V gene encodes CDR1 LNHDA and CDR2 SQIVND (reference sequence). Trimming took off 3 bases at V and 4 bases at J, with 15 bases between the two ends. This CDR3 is CASSIFGGRTYGYTF. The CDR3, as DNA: TGTGCCAGTAGTATTTTCGGGGGGCGGACCTATGGCTACACCTTC.

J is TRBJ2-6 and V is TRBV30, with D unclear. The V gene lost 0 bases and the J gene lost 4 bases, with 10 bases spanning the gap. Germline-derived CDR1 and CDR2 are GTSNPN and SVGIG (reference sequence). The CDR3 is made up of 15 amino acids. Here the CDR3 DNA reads TGTGCCTGGAGTGTTTCAGGTCCGGGGGCCAACGTCCTGACTTTC. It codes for CAWSVSGPGANVLTF.

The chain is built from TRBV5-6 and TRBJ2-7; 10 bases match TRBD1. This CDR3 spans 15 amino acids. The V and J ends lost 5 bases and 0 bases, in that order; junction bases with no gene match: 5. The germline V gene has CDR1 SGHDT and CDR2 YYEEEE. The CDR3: CASSRRDRGSYEQYF. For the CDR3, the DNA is TGTGCCAGCAGTCGCCGGGACAGGGGCTCCTACGAGCAGTACTTC.

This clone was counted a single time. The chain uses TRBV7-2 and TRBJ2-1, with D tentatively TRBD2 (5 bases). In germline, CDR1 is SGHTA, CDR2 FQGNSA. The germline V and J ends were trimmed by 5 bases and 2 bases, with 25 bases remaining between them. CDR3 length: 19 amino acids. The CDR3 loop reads CASSSRLSGLPIPYNEQFF. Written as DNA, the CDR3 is TGTGCCAGCAGCAGTCGTTTAAGCGGCTTACCCATTCCCTACAATGAGCAGTTCTTC.